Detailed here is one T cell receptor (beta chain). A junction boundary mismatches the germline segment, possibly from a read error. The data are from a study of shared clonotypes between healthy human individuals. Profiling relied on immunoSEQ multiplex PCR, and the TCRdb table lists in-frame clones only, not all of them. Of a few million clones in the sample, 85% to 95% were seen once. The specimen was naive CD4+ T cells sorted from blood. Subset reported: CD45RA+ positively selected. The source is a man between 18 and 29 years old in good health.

CDR3 bases: TGCGCCAGCGGCCACGGCGGGAACACCGGGGAGCTGTTTTTT. Its protein product is CASGHGGNTGELFF. This chain joins TRBV4-3 and TRBJ2-2; no clear D. Germline V gene data show CDR1 as LGHNA and CDR2 as YSLEER. This CDR3 spans 14 amino acids.